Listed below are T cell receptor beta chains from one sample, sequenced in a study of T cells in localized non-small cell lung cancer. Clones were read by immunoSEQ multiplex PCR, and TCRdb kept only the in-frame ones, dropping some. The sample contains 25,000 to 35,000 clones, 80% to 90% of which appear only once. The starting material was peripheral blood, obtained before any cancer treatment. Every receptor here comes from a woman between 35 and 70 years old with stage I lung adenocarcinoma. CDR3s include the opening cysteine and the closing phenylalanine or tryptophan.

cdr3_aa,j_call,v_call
CASSARDSVDEQYF,TRBJ2-7,TRBV7-9
CAWRGETTDTQYF,TRBJ2-3,TRBV30
CASSLGVLGQETQYF,TRBJ2-5,TRBV28
CAWSSLWPERSTEQFF,TRBJ2-1,TRBV30
CASSERRSSYEQYF,TRBJ2-7,TRBV27
CASTTGSSGNTIYF,TRBJ1-3,TRBV6-5
CASSPDNRVVKTGELFF,TRBJ2-2,TRBV7-6
CASSSRPGDETQYF,TRBJ2-5,TRBV5-1
CATSPTTLIGGELFF,TRBJ2-2,TRBV27
CASSSWVSGANVLTF,TRBJ2-6,TRBV6-9
CASSLGGTTEAFF,TRBJ1-1,TRBV7-9
CASSPDSRAGAFF,TRBJ1-1,TRBV28
CASSPKKAGAKNIQYF,TRBJ2-4,TRBV28
CASRLRDSPYNEQFF,TRBJ2-1,TRBV6-5
CASSLDSGTSTDTQYF,TRBJ2-3,TRBV5-4
CASRRGGQETQYF,TRBJ2-5,TRBV27
CASNTRDRGQGRYGYTF,TRBJ1-2,TRBV7-2
CASSLLGFGDSNQPQHF,TRBJ1-5,TRBV5-5
CASSLGYGSLNEKLFF,TRBJ1-4,TRBV7-2
CSARQTLEAFF,TRBJ1-1,TRBV20-1
CASSEAPRSYEQYF,TRBJ2-7,TRBV6-1
CASSERPPGDTQYF,TRBJ2-3,TRBV6-1
CASSAGLITDTQYF,TRBJ2-3,TRBV7-9
CASRADSFIGELFF,TRBJ2-2,TRBV19
CASSLGHYGYTF,TRBJ1-2,TRBV11-2
CASSLERAALNTQYF,TRBJ2-3,TRBV11-2
CASRIGQGYQPQHF,TRBJ1-5,TRBV28
CASTPIPGGATGDNEQFF,TRBJ2-1,TRBV27
CASSLSGTGKSEQFF,TRBJ2-1,TRBV5-1
CASSSTGTSPYEQYF,TRBJ2-7,TRBV7-2
CASSLGLQGSGETQYF,TRBJ2-5,TRBV5-1
CASSWGPQGPYSPLHF,TRBJ1-6,TRBV5-6
CASSKGGEMTGELFF,TRBJ2-2,TRBV7-9
CASSLGMSYEQYF,TRBJ2-7,TRBV7-3
CASSPGRNGYTF,TRBJ1-2,TRBV7-2
CASSSWYGSFSANGYTF,TRBJ1-2,TRBV9
CASRDSGRGLYEQYF,TRBJ2-7,TRBV28
CASSPKGPDTQYF,TRBJ2-3,TRBV7-9
CASKDRGGTDTQYF,TRBJ2-3,TRBV2
CASSRDSVRAEAFF,TRBJ1-1,TRBV19
CASSESGQGDEQFF,TRBJ2-1,TRBV10-1
CASSFGQTEQYF,TRBJ2-7,TRBV27
CASSPMAGGYNEQFF,TRBJ2-1,TRBV14
CASSAEYTGELFF,TRBJ2-2,TRBV2
CATSRDQGWGEQYF,TRBJ2-7,TRBV15
CASSYGLQEKLFF,TRBJ1-4,TRBV6-6
CASSIAYGGAYNEQFF,TRBJ2-1,TRBV19
CASSLPEETQYF,TRBJ2-5,TRBV7-2
CASSTDRAGEKLFF,TRBJ1-4,TRBV25-1
CASSLAQGTDKPYEQYF,TRBJ2-7,TRBV11-2